Listed below are T cell receptor beta chains from one sample, sequenced in a study of CD8+ T cells in alopecia areata. Repertoires were generated with immunoSEQ multiplex PCR, while TCRdb's copy carries only in-frame clones and drops some. The sample contains over 150,000 clones, about three fifths of which appear only once. Here the sequenced sample was CD4+ T cells sorted from blood, taken at week 4, from a patient treated with tofacitinib. Receptors were obtained from a human donor with alopecia areata. Each CDR3 is given with its conserved first and last residue. The D gene is left open where the match is weak. Some rows mark clone size as missing; the rest say once, few, many or name a class of expanded clone.

TRBD2	TRBV19	-	TRBJ2-6	CASSANRRTSGPNSGANVLTF	TGTGCCAGTAGTGCCAATCGGAGGACTAGCGGCCCCAACTCTGGGGCCAACGTCCTGACTTTC
-	TRBV29-1	-	TRBJ2-3	CSLQRRSGTTDTQYF	TGCAGCCTACAACGTCGTAGCGGCACCACAGATACGCAGTATTTT
-	TRBV29-1	-	TRBJ2-3	CSAIPGTDTQYF	TGCAGCGCTATCCCGGGCACAGATACGCAGTATTTT
TRBD2	TRBV5-1	-	TRBJ2-1	CASSWIAGPSGNEQFF	TGCGCCAGCAGCTGGATAGCGGGACCAAGCGGCAATGAGCAGTTCTTC
TRBD2	TRBV11-3	few	TRBJ2-7	CASSPSSGRAPYEQYF	TGTGCCAGCAGCCCCTCTAGCGGGAGGGCCCCCTACGAGCAGTACTTC
-	TRBV5-6	-	TRBJ1-3	CASSLTMVPGNTIYF	TGTGCCAGCAGCTTGACGATGGTACCTGGAAACACCATATATTTT
-	TRBV10-2	once	TRBJ1-5	CASSENRVGQPQHF	TGCGCCAGCAGTGAGAACAGGGTAGGACAGCCCCAGCATTTT
-	TRBV27	-	TRBJ1-5	CASSRRGGVIQPQHF	TGTGCCAGCAGCCGTCGCGGAGGGGTAATTCAGCCCCAGCATTTT
-	TRBV11-1	-	TRBJ2-7	CASSLAGVKLDEQYF	TGTGCCAGCAGCTTAGCAGGGGTCAAGCTCGACGAGCAGTACTTC
-	TRBV6-1	few	TRBJ2-5	CASRPRGEETQYF	TGTGCCAGCAGACCCAGGGGTGAAGAGACCCAGTACTTC
TRBD2	TRBV6-5	-	TRBJ2-5	CASSPSGRSETQYF	TGTGCCAGCAGTCCAAGCGGGAGAAGTGAGACCCAGTACTTC
TRBD1	TRBV29-1	few	TRBJ1-5	CSVGTGPSNQPQHF	TGCAGCGTCGGGACAGGTCCTAGCAATCAGCCCCAGCATTTT
TRBD1	TRBV14	few	TRBJ1-2	CASSQGTAWGYTF	TGTGCCAGCAGCCAGGGGACAGCCTGGGGCTACACCTTC
-	TRBV5-6	-	TRBJ1-1	CASHTGTVNTEAFF	TGTGCCAGCCACACAGGGACGGTGAACACTGAAGCTTTCTTT
-	TRBV30	-	TRBJ1-1	CAWRGTNIGGAFF	TGTGCCTGGAGGGGGACAAATATTGGCGGGGCTTTCTTT
TRBD1	TRBV5-6	-	TRBJ1-2	CASSLRQGQGSGYTF	TGTGCCAGCAGCCTACGCCAGGGACAGGGAAGTGGCTACACCTTC
-	TRBV30	-	TRBJ2-7	CAWSPTVVHEQYF	TGTGCCTGGAGCCCTACTGTAGTACACGAGCAGTACTTC
TRBD1	TRBV29-1	few	TRBJ2-5	CSVDRAGQETQYF	TGCAGCGTGGACAGGGCTGGCCAAGAGACCCAGTACTTC
-	TRBV27	few	TRBJ2-7	CASSLGHPYEQYF	TGTGCCAGCAGTTTGGGGCACCCCTACGAGCAGTACTTC
-	TRBV9	-	TRBJ2-1	CASSGRAGNEQFF	TGTGCCAGCAGCGGGAGGGCCGGGAATGAGCAGTTCTTC
-	TRBV14	-	TRBJ2-7	CASSQGGIAYEQYF	TGTGCCAGCAGCCAAGGAGGCATAGCCTACGAGCAGTACTTC
-	TRBV27	-	TRBJ1-5	CASSLGSGRGQPQHF	TGTGCCAGCAGTTTAGGGTCAGGGCGGGGTCAGCCCCAGCATTTT
-	TRBV5-4	-	TRBJ2-3	CASSLDSPDTQYF	TGTGCCAGCAGCTTGGACTCCCCAGATACGCAGTATTTT
-	TRBV29-1	few	TRBJ1-3	CSVEFPHLGNTIYF	TGCAGCGTTGAATTCCCGCATCTCGGAAACACCATATATTTT
-	TRBV5-4	-	TRBJ2-5	CASSSISGETQYF	TGTGCCAGCAGTTCGATTTCTGGGGAGACCCAGTACTTC
-	TRBV29-1	once	TRBJ2-1	CSVGRDEQFF	TGCAGCGTTGGGAGGGATGAGCAGTTCTTC
-	TRBV14	-	TRBJ1-1	CASSQTIDDTEAFF	TGTGCCAGCAGCCAAACCATAGACGACACTGAAGCTTTCTTT
-	TRBV20-1	-	TRBJ1-2	CSVSGNDGYTF	TGCAGTGTATCAGGGAACGACGGCTACACCTTC
TRBD1	TRBV29-1	-	TRBJ1-1	CSGGTGGDYTEAFF	TGCAGCGGTGGGACAGGGGGGGACTACACTGAAGCTTTCTTT
-	TRBV29-1	-	TRBJ1-1	CSVEEGRGSEGAFF	TGCAGCGTTGAAGAGGGCAGGGGATCTGAAGGGGCTTTCTTT
-	TRBV19	-	TRBJ1-5	CASMGGNQPQHF	TGTGCCAGTATGGGAGGCAATCAGCCCCAGCATTTT